Reported below is one T cell receptor beta chain. Its antigen remains unidentified. There are no base qualities to consult, and no much larger clone falls within one base. The source of the sample is a study of breast tumors, draining lymph nodes, adjacent tissues (dated by TCRdb to the mid-2010s). About the full investigation: Breast cancer patients provided tumor, adjacent nontumor tissue and axillary lymph nodes, and the study compared the TCR beta repertoires across these three sources. In human breast cancer, the study set out to evaluate how tumor, surrounding tissue and draining lymph node repertoires relate to one another and whether T cells may move between these sites. The study at large found these results: A scenario in which most tumor T cells derive from the lymph node and then expand within tumor tissue was judged to be consistent with the data. Tumor and nontumor tissue repertoires were significantly more similar in luminal-like than in basal-like breast cancer. T-cell repertoire diversity in tumors was found to be lower than in lymph nodes but higher than in nontumor tissue, and preferential V and J gene usage was observed. The conclusion that tumor T cells originate in lymph nodes was framed as consistent with a hypothesis rather than directly demonstrated.

CDR1 DFQATT and CDR2 SNEGSKA were looked up in the germline V gene (reference sequence). V is trimmed back by 6 bases and J by 3 bases, and the junction contains 7 bases that no gene match accounts for. The cysteine opens and the phenylalanine closes a CDR3 of 13 amino acids. Only the CDR3 part of the read is kept: 39 bases, read in frame from the first base. For sequencing, an Illumina HiSeq 2000 was employed. Multiplex PCR amplification was used to generate the TCR beta chain libraries. The amplified TCR beta chain products were analyzed by high-throughput sequencing. TCRdb's own reprocessing of the public reads used fastp at Q25 and MiXCR and kept productive beta chains. Entries that share a CDR3 protein sequence are merged under the most common genes and DNA. In all, the sample holds more than 15,000 distinct CDR3 sequences, and about two thirds of those were seen once. About 20% of the sample is in the top ten clones.

The adjacent samples were made up of nontumor breast tissue around the tumor. Recombination linked TRBV20-1 to TRBJ1-2, with 7 bases aligning to TRBD1. Sequenced input: tumor-adjacent breast tissue. The clonotype originates from a female donor with breast cancer. Some clones in this sample may be carry-over from other donors' samples. The DNA is TGCAGTGCCACACAGGGGATCGACTATGGCTACACCTTC. Translated, it reads CSATQGIDYGYTF.